This record concerns one T cell receptor beta chain sequence. This sample is part of a study of blood T cell repertoires in COVID-19. Study information: COVID-19 samples, acute and convalescent, were from the United States, Italy and Spain.

The ends lost 3 bases at V and 3 bases at J; junction bases unmatched: 14. CDR3 length: 18 amino acids. Per germline, CDR1 ENHRY and CDR2 SYGVKD. The data were produced by immunoSEQ multiplex PCR, yet TCRdb's version contains in-frame clones alone and is incomplete. The table shows 200,000 to 250,000 clones, with 88% occurring only once. In terms of age and location, participants ranged from roughly 18 to 89 years and lived in about 25 US areas. Participant-given clinical history determined each cohort assignment. This clonotype originated in a woman aged 45-65 years with acute COVID-19. The rearrangement uses TRBV10-3 and TRBJ2-5, with 9 bases identical to TRBD2. Sequenced material: PBMCs or T cells enriched from blood (not recorded which). The CDR3 sequence: CAISEGGASGATKETQYF. The DNA of the CDR3 is TGTGCCATCAGTGAAGGGGGGGCTAGCGGGGCCACCAAAGAGACCCAGTACTTC.